Presented here are 8 T cell receptor beta chains from one specimen sequenced in a study of blood T cell repertoires in COVID-19 (dated by TCRdb to about 2020). The library was made by the immunoSEQ multiplex PCR assay. Drawn from immuneACCESS, this table holds only the in-frame rearrangements with V and J called that TCRdb kept. Clones are partly lost; checked studies trace under half to an unresolved V gene and leave the rest unexplained. The sample has more than 100,000 clones on record, around 88% of them singletons. Clones ranked in the top ten supply less than 20% of the sample. Sequenced: peripheral blood. Receptors originate from a man in his fifties or sixties with active or convalescent COVID-19.

The chain couples TRBV7-2 to TRBJ2-3; TRBD1 is a possible D gene (6 bases). Germline CDR1 and CDR2: SGHTA and FQGNSA. The CDR3 spans 15 residues. Trimming removed 5 bases at V and 2 bases at J, with 14 bases between. The CDR3 DNA is TGTGCCAGCAGCCCTCAGGGGTCATACACAGATACGCAGTATTTT. This sequence encodes CASSPQGSYTDTQYF.

The V and J genes are TRBV4-1 and TRBJ1-5; D is uncertain. CDR1 and CDR2 (germline): MGHRA, YSYEKL. CDR3 size: 16 residues. The ends were cut back, 0 bases at V and 1 base at J, with 10 bases in the middle. CDR3 loop: CASSQDGERSNQPQHF. The CDR3 DNA reads TGCGCCAGCAGCCAAGACGGGGAAAGAAGCAATCAGCCCCAGCATTTT.

The chain uses TRBV5-6 and TRBJ1-2; no reliable D call. The germline V gene encodes CDR1 SGHDT and CDR2 YYEEEE. V was pared by 5 bases and J by 5 bases, with 10 bases between. This CDR3 spans 12 amino acids. The CDR3 protein is CASRHSEYGYTF. CDR3 bases: TGTGCCAGCAGGCACAGTGAGTATGGCTACACCTTC.

CDR3 nucleotide sequence: TGTGCCAGCAGTGAAGACAGGGTTGCCTACGAGCAGTACTTC. As protein: CASSEDRVAYEQYF. The chain combines TRBV27 with TRBJ2-7, with TRBD1 identical over 7 bases. The CDR3 sequence is 14 residues long. CDR1 and CDR2 from the germline V gene are MNHEY and SMNVEV (reference sequence). V lost 5 bases and J lost 2; bases outside the gene matches: 6.

This clone was picked up one time. The V call is TRBV11-3, the J call TRBJ2-5, with TRBD1 matching over 11 bases. With 5 bases clipped from V and 5 bases from J, the junction kept 7 bases outside the gene matches. CDR1 is SGHNT, CDR2 YENEEA, per germline. The CDR3 spans 15 residues. CDR3 DNA: TGTGCCAGCAGCCCATCGGGACAGGGGGTGGAGACCCAGTACTTC. Residues: CASSPSGQGVETQYF. The full variable domain, with the rest looked up from reference TRBV11-3 and TRBJ2-5, is EAGVVQSPRYKIIEKKQPVAFWCNPISGHNTLYWYLQNLGQGPELLIRYENEEAVDDSQLPKDRFSAERLKGVDSTLKIQPAELGDSAVYLCASSPSGQGVETQYFGPGTRLLVL.

This chain links TRBV2 with TRBJ1-1; TRBD1 might be the D (6 bases). Germline V gives CDR1 SNHLY, CDR2 FYNNEI. Trimming took off 4 bases at V and 9 bases at J, with 18 bases between the two ends. This CDR3 has 14 residues. CDR3 DNA sequence: TGTGCCAGCAGTGTAAGACAGGATCTAAGCCAAGCTTTCTTT. Encoded protein: CASSVRQDLSQAFF.

This sequence joins TRBV30 and TRBJ2-1, with D maybe TRBD2 (6 bases). Germline V lookup: CDR1 GTSNPN, CDR2 SVGIG (reference sequence). Trimming cost V 2 bases and J 10 bases, with 15 bases left between them. The CDR3 runs 13 residues. The CDR3: CAWSWGLGREQFF. In DNA, the CDR3 is TGTGCCTGGAGTTGGGGTTTAGGGAGGGAGCAGTTCTTC.

Here the CDR3 DNA reads TGTGCCAGCAGCCAAGCTACAGGGATATACTACGAGCAGTACTTC. As protein: CASSQATGIYYEQYF. The chain carries TRBV4-2 and TRBJ2-7; a weak D match, TRBD1 (6 bases). The V end lost 1 base, the J end lost 3 bases, and 13 bases lay between the germline ends. The CDR3 sequence is 15 residues long. Germline V lookup: CDR1 LGHNA, CDR2 YNFKEQ.